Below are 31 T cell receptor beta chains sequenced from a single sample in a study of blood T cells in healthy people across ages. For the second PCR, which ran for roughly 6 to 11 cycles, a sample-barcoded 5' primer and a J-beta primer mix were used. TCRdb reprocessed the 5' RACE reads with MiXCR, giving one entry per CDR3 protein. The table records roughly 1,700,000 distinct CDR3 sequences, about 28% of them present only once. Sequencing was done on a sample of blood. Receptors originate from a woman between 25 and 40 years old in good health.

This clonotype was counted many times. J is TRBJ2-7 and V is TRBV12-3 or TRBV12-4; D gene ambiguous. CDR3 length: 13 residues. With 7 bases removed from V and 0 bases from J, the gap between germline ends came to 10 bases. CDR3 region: CASTSHLSYEQYF. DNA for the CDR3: TGTGCCAGCACCTCCCATCTCTCCTACGAGCAGTACTTC.

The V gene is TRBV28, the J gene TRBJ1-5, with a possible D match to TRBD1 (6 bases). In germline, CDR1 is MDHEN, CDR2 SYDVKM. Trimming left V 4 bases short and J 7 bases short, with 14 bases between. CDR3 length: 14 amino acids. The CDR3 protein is CASSYNTGTQPQHF. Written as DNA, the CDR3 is TGTGCCAGCAGTTACAATACAGGGACGCAGCCCCAGCATTTT.

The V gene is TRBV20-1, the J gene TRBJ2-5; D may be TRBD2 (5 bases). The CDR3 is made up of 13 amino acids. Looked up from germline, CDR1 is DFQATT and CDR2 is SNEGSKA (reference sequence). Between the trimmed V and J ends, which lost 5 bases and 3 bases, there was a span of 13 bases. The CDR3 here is CSAPWDSEETQYF. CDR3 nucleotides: TGCAGTGCTCCTTGGGATAGCGAAGAGACCCAGTACTTC.

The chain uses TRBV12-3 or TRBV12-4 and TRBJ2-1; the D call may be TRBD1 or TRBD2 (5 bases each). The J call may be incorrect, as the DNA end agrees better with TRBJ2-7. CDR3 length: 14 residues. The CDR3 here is CASSRDPRADEQYF. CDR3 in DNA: TGTGCCAGCAGCCGGGACCCACGGGCGGATGAGCAGTACTTC.

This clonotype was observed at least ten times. CDR3: CATSWAAGVGEQYF. The CDR3 nucleotides read TGTGCCACCAGCTGGGCAGCCGGTGTGGGCGAGCAGTACTTC. The rearrangement joins TRBV15 to TRBJ2-7; the D is unclear. V was cut by 5 bases and J by 6 bases, with 17 bases left in between. The CDR3 spans 14 residues. Per the germline V gene, CDR1 is LNHNV and CDR2 is YYDKDF (reference sequence). Full variable domain (rest looked up from reference TRBV15 and TRBJ2-7): DAMVIQNPRYQVTQFGKPVTLSCSQTLNHNVMYWYQQKSSQAPKLLFHYYDKDFNNEADTPDNFQSRRPNTSFCFLDIRSPGLGDTAMYLCATSWAAGVGEQYFGPGTRLTVT.

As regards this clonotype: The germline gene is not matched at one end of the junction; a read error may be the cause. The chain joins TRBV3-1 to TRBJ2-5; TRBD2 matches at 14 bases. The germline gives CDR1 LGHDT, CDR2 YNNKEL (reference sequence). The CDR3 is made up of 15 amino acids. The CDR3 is CVSSQGTSGRETQYF. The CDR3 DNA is TGTGTCAGCAGCCAAGGGACTAGCGGGAGAGAGACCCAGTACTTC.

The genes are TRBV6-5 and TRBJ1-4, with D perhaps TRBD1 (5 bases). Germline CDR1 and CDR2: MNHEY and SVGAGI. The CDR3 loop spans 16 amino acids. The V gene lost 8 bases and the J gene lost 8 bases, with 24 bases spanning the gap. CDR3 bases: TGTGCCAGCCGGGGCGGCCCCGGGACCAGGCGAGAAAAACTGTTTTTT. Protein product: CASRGGPGTRREKLFF.

The CDR3 sequence: CASSLASPGHYYNEQFF. The CDR3 bases are TGTGCCAGCAGCTTGGCGTCCCCGGGACACTACTACAATGAGCAGTTCTTC. The chain couples TRBV5-5 to TRBJ2-1, with D possibly TRBD1 on 6 matching bases. CDR3 length: 17 amino acids. Germline CDR1 is SGHKS and CDR2 is YYEKEE (reference sequence). Trimming cost V 0 bases and J 3 bases, with 16 bases left between them.

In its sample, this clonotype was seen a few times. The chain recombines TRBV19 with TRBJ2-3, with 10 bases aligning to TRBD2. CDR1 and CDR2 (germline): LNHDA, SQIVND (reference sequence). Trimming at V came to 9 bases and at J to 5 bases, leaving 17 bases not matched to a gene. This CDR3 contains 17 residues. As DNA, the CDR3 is TGTGCCAGCTCCGGGTGGGTAGCGGGGGGTTCGGAAGATACGCAGTATTTT. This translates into CASSGWVAGGSEDTQYF.

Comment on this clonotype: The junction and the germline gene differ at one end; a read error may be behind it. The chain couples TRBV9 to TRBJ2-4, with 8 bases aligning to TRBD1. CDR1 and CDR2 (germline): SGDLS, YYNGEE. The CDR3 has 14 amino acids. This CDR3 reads CTSSVDGTGNIQYF. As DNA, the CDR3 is TGTACCAGCAGCGTAGATGGGACAGGAAACATTCAGTACTTC.

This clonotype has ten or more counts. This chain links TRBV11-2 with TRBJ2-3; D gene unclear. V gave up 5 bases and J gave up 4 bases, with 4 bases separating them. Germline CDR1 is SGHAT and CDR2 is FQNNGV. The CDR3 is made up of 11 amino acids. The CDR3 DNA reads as TGTGCCAGCAGCCAATCAGATACGCAGTATTTT. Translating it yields CASSQSDTQYF.

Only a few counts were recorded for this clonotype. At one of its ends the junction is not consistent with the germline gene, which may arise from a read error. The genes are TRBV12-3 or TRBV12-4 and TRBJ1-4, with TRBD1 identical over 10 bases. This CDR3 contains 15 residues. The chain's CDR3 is CASRLAGTGDEKLCF. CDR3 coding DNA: TGTGCCAGCAGACTAGCCGGGACAGGGGATGAAAAACTGTGTTTT.

This CDR3 reads CSVRGRAVIEAFF. The CDR3 coding sequence is TGCAGCGTACGTGGTCGGGCAGTTATTGAAGCTTTCTTT. V is TRBV29-1 and J is TRBJ1-1, with unresolved D. V lost 6 bases and J lost 7, with 18 bases in between. Germline CDR1 reads SQVTM; CDR2 reads ANQGSEA. CDR3 length: 13 amino acids.

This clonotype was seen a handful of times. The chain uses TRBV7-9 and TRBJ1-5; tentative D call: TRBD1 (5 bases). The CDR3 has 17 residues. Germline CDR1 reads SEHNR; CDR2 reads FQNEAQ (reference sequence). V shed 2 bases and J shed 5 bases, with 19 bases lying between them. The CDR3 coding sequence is TGTGCCAGCAGCTTAACAAGGGGCCAGGCCAGCGATCAGCCCCAGCATTTT. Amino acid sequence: CASSLTRGQASDQPQHF. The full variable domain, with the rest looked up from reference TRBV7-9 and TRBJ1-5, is DTGVSQNPRHKITKRGQNVTFRCDPISEHNRLYWYRQTLGQGPEFLTYFQNEAQLEKSRLLSDRFSAERPKGSFSTLEIQRTEQGDSAMYLCASSLTRGQASDQPQHFGDGTRLSIL.

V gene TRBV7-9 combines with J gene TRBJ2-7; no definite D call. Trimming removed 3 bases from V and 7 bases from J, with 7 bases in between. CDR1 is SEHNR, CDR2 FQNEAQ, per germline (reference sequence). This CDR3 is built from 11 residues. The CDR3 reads CASSFSQEQYF. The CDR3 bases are TGTGCCAGCAGCTTCTCACAGGAGCAGTACTTC. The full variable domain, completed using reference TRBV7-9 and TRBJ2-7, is DTGVSQNPRHKITKRGQNVTFRCDPISEHNRLYWYRQTLGQGPEFLTYFQNEAQLEKSRLLSDRFSAERPKGSFSTLEIQRTEQGDSAMYLCASSFSQEQYFGPGTRLTVT.

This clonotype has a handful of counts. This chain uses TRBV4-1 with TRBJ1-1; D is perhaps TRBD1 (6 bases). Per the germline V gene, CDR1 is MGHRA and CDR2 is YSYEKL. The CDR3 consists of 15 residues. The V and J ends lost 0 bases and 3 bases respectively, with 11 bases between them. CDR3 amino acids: CASSQDWGAHTEAFF. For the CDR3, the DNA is TGCGCCAGCAGCCAAGATTGGGGGGCTCACACTGAAGCTTTCTTT.

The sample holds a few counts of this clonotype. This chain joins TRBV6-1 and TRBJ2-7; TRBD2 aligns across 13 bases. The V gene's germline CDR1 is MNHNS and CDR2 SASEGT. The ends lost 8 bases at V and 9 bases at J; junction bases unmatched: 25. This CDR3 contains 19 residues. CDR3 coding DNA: TGTGCCAGCGGGTCCACCTCCGGAACTAGCGGGAGGGCCAACAGGTCGCAGTACTTC. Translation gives CASGSTSGTSGRANRSQYF.

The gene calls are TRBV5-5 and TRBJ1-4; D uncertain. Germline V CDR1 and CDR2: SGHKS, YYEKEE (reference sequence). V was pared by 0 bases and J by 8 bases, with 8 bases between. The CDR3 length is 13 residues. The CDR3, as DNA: TGTGCCAGCAGCTTGGCGGTTTACGAAAAACTGTTTTTT. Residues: CASSLAVYEKLFF.

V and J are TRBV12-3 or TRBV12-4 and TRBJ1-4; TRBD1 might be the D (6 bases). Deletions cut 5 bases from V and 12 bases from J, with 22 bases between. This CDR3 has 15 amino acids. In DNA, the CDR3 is TGTGCCAGCAGTCCCAACAGGGTGGCCTTCGAGCAACTGTTTTTT. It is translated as CASSPNRVAFEQLFF.

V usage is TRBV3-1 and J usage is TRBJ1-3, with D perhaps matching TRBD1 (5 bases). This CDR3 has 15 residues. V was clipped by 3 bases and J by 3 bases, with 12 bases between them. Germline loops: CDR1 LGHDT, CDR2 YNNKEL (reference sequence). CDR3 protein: CASSQIGEYGNTIYF. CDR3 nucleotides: TGTGCCAGCAGCCAGATAGGGGAGTATGGAAACACCATATATTTT.

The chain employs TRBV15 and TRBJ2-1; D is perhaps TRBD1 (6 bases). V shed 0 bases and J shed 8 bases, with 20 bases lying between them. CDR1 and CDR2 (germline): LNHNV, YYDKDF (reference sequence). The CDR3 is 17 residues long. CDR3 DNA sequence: TGTGCCACCAGCAGAGATCTGCAAGGACAGAAAGCCCATGAGCAGTTCTTC. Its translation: CATSRDLQGQKAHEQFF.

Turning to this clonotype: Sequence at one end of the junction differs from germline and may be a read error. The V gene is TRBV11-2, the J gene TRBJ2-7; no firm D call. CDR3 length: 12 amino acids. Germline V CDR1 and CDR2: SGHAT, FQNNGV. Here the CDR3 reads CTSSPIFYEQYF. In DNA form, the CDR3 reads TGTACCAGCAGCCCAATCTTTTACGAGCAGTACTTC.

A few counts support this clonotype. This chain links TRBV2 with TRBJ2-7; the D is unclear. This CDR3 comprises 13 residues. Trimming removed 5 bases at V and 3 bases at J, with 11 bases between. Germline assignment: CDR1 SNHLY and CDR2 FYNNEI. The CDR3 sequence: CASSTTANYEQYF. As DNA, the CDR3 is TGTGCCAGCAGTACCACGGCAAACTACGAGCAGTACTTC.

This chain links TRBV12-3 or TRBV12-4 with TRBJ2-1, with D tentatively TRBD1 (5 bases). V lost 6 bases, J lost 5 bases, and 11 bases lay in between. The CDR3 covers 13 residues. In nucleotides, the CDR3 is TGTGCCAGCAGCCCGGACAACAACAATGAGCAGTTCTTC. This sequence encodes CASSPDNNNEQFF.

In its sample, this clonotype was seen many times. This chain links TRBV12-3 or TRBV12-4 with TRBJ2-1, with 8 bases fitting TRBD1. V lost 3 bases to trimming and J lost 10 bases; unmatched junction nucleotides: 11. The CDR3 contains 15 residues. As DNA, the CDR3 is TGTGCCAGCAGTTTGCATTCAGGGGGCTTCGGCGAGCAGTTCTTC. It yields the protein CASSLHSGGFGEQFF.

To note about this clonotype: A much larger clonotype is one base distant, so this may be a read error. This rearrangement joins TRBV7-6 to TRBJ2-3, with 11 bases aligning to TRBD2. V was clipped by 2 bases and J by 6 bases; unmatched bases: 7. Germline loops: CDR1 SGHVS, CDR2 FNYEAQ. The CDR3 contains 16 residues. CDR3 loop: CASSLRSGRARDTQYF. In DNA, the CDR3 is TGTGCCAGCAGCTTACGTAGCGGGAGGGCCCGGGATACGCAGTATTTT. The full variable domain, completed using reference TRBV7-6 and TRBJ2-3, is GAGVSQSPRYKVTKRGQDVALRCDPISGHVSLYWYRQALGQGPEFLTYFNYEAQQDKSGLPNDRFSAERPEGSISTLTIQRTEQRDSAMYRCASSLRSGRARDTQYFGPGTRLTVL.

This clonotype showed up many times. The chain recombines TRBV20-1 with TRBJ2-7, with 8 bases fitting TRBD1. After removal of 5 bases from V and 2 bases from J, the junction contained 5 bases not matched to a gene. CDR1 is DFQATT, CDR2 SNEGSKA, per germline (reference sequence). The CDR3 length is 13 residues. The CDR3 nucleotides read TGCAGTGCTCGATCGGACAGGGCCTACGAGCAGTACTTC. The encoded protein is CSARSDRAYEQYF.

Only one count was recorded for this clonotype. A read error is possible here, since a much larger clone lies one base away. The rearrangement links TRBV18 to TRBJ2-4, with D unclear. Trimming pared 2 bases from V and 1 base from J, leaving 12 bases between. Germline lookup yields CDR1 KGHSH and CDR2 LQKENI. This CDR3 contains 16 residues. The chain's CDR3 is CASSPGQLRAKNIQYF. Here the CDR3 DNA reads TGTGCCAGCTCACCAGGCCAACTCCGGGCCAAAAACATTCAGTACTTC.

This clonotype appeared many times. CDR3 sequence (DNA): TGTGCCAGCAGTTTAGCGCGTGGGGCCCCCTACGAGCAGTACTTC. Translation gives CASSLARGAPYEQYF. This chain connects TRBV12-3 or TRBV12-4 to TRBJ2-7, with a weak D call TRBD1 (5 bases). The CDR3 runs to 15 residues. With 0 bases removed from V and 2 bases from J, the gap between germline ends came to 11 bases.

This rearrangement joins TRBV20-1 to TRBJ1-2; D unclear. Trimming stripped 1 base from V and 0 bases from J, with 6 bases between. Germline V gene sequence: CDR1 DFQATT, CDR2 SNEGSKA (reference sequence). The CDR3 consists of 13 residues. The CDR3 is CSARAAPNYGYTF. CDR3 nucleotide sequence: TGCAGTGCTAGAGCAGCCCCTAACTATGGCTACACCTTC.

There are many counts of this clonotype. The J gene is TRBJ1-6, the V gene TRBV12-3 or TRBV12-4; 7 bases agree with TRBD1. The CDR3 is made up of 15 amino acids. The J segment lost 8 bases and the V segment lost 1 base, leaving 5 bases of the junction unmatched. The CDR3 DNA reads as TGTGCCAGCAGTTTAGATACGGGGACAGATTCACCCCTCCACTTT. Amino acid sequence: CASSLDTGTDSPLHF.